This TCR beta chain was captured in a study of PD-L1 blockade in urothelial cancer. Overall study: Analyses used blood from 3 weeks (second dose) and 6 weeks after treatment start. Study-wide results and caveats: Below-median TCR clonality that was measured in pretreatment blood predicted better survival.

In regard to this clone: Its matching antigen is unknown.

TCR analog templates of synthetic origin were spiked into each PCR. The method was immunoSEQ multiplex PCR; TCRdb's version includes in-frame clones alone and lacks a portion of them. This sample carries tens of thousands of clones, about 86% of them seen once, and the ten largest clones take under 3.5%. The sample in question was PBMCs, obtained around atezolizumab (anti-PD-L1) treatment. This clonotype was sampled from a man aged 50-59 years with urothelial cancer.

CDR3 region: CASSPSVGGGEQYF. CDR3 in DNA: TGTGCCAGCTCACCCTCCGTGGGGGGTGGGGAGCAGTACTTC. V gene TRBV18 combines with J gene TRBJ2-7; maybe TRBD2 (6 bases). This CDR3 spans 14 amino acids. Germline V gives CDR1 KGHSH, CDR2 LQKENI. Deletions cut 3 bases from V and 7 bases from J, with 16 bases between. The variable domain in full, with the rest retrieved from reference TRBV18 and TRBJ2-7, is NAGVMQNPRHLVRRRGQEARLRCSPMKGHSHVYWYRQLPEEGLKFMVYLQKENIIDESGMPKERFSAEFPKEGPSILRIQQVVRGDSAAYFCASSPSVGGGEQYFGPGTRLTVT.